The 23 T cell receptor beta chains reported below all come from one sample, sequenced in a study of cytomegalovirus exposure and HLA in healthy donors. PCR primers comprised 60 Vbeta and 13 Jbeta primers. TCRdb's table, derived via immunoSEQ multiplex PCR, lists solely in-frame clones and lacks some. Of 63,000 or so clones listed, 70% to 75% were seen once; the top ten hold roughly 20%. The sample was PBMCs. The source is a woman under 40 in good health and CMV-seropositive.

The chain has TRBV30 and TRBJ2-7; tentatively, D is TRBD1 (5 bases). Germline lookup yields CDR1 GTSNPN and CDR2 SVGIG (reference sequence). Trimming shortened V by 6 bases and J by 3 bases, and 18 bases separated the two germline ends. This CDR3 has 14 amino acids. As DNA, the CDR3 is TGTGCCTGCGGCCAGGGCGGATTTAACTACGAGCAGTACTTC. Protein: CACGQGGFNYEQYF.

CDR3 sequence (DNA): TGTGCCAGCAGTCGGGACTACAATGAGCAGTTCTTC. Protein sequence: CASSRDYNEQFF. The genes are TRBV6-5 and TRBJ2-1, with D perhaps matching TRBD2 (5 bases). CDR1 and CDR2 (germline): MNHEY, SVGAGI. The CDR3 is made up of 12 amino acids. Trimming pared 5 bases from V and 3 bases from J, leaving 5 bases between.

J is TRBJ2-7 and V is TRBV19; 7 nucleotides match TRBD2. Germline values: CDR1 LNHDA, CDR2 SQIVND (reference sequence). The CDR3 totals 14 residues. V was clipped by 4 bases and J by 5 bases; unmatched bases: 8. CDR3 nucleotides: TGTGCCAGTAGTAGGGGGGGGAATAAGGACGAGCAGTACTTC. Translating gives CASSRGGNKDEQYF.

This clone was picked up a small number of times. The chain has TRBV4-2 and TRBJ1-6; a possible D gene is TRBD1 (5 bases). The CDR3 sequence is 20 residues long. V was clipped by 0 bases and J by 10 bases, with 28 bases between them. Germline lookup yields CDR1 LGHNA and CDR2 YNFKEQ. This chain's CDR3 is CASSQERRSGPEGSDSPLHF. The DNA for the CDR3 is TGTGCCAGCAGCCAAGAGAGGAGGAGCGGCCCGGAGGGGAGTGACTCACCCCTCCACTTT.

There are a few counts of this clone. The chain couples TRBV6-4 to TRBJ2-7, with 11 bases matching TRBD1. The CDR3 spans 17 residues. The germline gives CDR1 MRHNA, CDR2 SNTAGT. J lost 7 bases, V lost 6 bases, and 17 bases had no gene match. The CDR3 sequence is CASRGQGGTGGTGEQYF. The DNA of the CDR3 is TGTGCCAGCAGGGGACAGGGGGGAACCGGGGGAACGGGGGAGCAGTACTTC.

V is TRBV7-9 and J is TRBJ1-4; D is unclear. Trimming left V 5 bases short and J 8 bases short, with 15 bases between. Germline V gives CDR1 SEHNR, CDR2 FQNEAQ (reference sequence). CDR3 size: 14 residues. The CDR3 is CASSQAGIGEKLFF. In DNA, the CDR3 is TGTGCCAGCAGCCAAGCGGGAATTGGCGAAAAACTGTTTTTT.

V gene TRBV11-3 combines with J gene TRBJ2-1, with 7 bases fitting TRBD2. Germline lookup yields CDR1 SGHNT and CDR2 YENEEA. This CDR3 has 15 residues. J was trimmed by 7 bases and V by 1 base; bases with no gene match: 7. The CDR3 here is CASSLGTRLGNEQFF. CDR3 nucleotides: TGTGCCAGCAGCTTAGGGACTAGACTGGGGAATGAGCAGTTCTTC.

The rearrangement links TRBV6-6 to TRBJ1-1; D is unresolved. Looked up from germline, CDR1 is MNHNY and CDR2 is SVGAGI (reference sequence). The CDR3 length is 13 residues. V gave up 0 bases and J gave up 1 base, with 3 bases separating them. The CDR3 nucleotides read TGTGCCAGCAGTTACTCTCGGAACACTGAAGCTTTCTTT. It encodes CASSYSRNTEAFF.

The chain employs TRBV29-1 and TRBJ1-4; possible D gene TRBD1, 5 bases. CDR1 is SQVTM and CDR2 is ANQGSEA in the germline V gene. This CDR3 is built from 15 residues. V was shortened by 4 bases and J by 0 bases, with 12 bases between the two germline ends. The CDR3 loop is CSVGRGGATNEKLFF. The CDR3, as DNA: TGCAGCGTTGGACGGGGGGGGGCAACTAATGAAAAACTGTTTTTT.

V is TRBV7-8 and J is TRBJ2-3; 15 bases are shared with TRBD2. There are 16 residues in the CDR3. From germline, CDR1 is SGHVS and CDR2 FQNEAQ. Germline trimming cut 6 bases from V and 9 bases from J; bases unmatched to any gene: 10. This CDR3 is CASSLGLAGGSGTQYF. CDR3 nucleotides: TGTGCCAGCAGTCTTGGACTAGCGGGAGGGTCGGGGACGCAGTATTTT. Variable domain in full (rest from reference TRBV7-8 and TRBJ2-3): GAGVSQSPRYKVAKRGQDVALRCDPISGHVSLFWYQQALGQGPEFLTYFQNEAQLDKSGLPSDRFFAERPEGSVSTLKIQRTQQEDSAVYLCASSLGLAGGSGTQYFGPGTRLTVL.

V and J are TRBV30 and TRBJ1-5, with no clear D. The germline V and J ends were trimmed by 3 bases and 5 bases, with 17 bases remaining between them. Germline CDR1 reads GTSNPN; CDR2 reads SVGIG (reference sequence). The CDR3 spans 15 residues. CDR3 bases: TGTGCCTGGAGCGATTCAAGAGGATACGATCAGCCCCAGCATTTT. This sequence encodes CAWSDSRGYDQPQHF. Using reference TRBV30 and TRBJ1-5 for the parts outside the CDR3, the full variable domain is SQTIHQWPATLVQPVGSPLSLECTVEGTSNPNLYWYRQAAGRGLQLLFYSVGIGQISSEVPQNLSASRPQDRQFILSSKKLLLSDSGFYLCAWSDSRGYDQPQHFGDGTRLSIL.

This sequence joins TRBV4-3 and TRBJ2-2, with D possibly being TRBD1 (5 bases). The V gene lost 0 bases and the J gene lost 4 bases, with 12 bases spanning the gap. CDR3 length: 16 residues. Germline V gene data show CDR1 as LGHNA and CDR2 as YSLEER. The CDR3 sequence is CASSQEMRQLTGELFF. CDR3 bases: TGCGCCAGCAGCCAAGAGATGAGACAGCTCACCGGGGAGCTGTTTTTT.

The V and J genes are TRBV30 and TRBJ2-7; TRBD2 might be the D (5 bases). The CDR3 length is 13 residues. The V end was cut by 2 bases, the J end by 5 bases, with 13 bases between. Germline assignment: CDR1 GTSNPN and CDR2 SVGIG (reference sequence). CDR3 region: CAWSSGPYDEQYF. For the CDR3, the DNA is TGTGCCTGGAGTAGCGGACCCTACGACGAGCAGTACTTC.

The chain employs TRBV6-1 and TRBJ1-2, with 7 bases matching TRBD1. This CDR3 comprises 15 residues. Germline V gene sequence: CDR1 MNHNS, CDR2 SASEGT. The V gene end was trimmed by 4 bases and the J gene end by 0 bases; junction bases not matched to a gene: 5. The CDR3 spells CASSGGQSANYGYTF. The CDR3, as DNA: TGTGCCAGCAGTGGGGGACAGTCAGCTAACTATGGCTACACCTTC.

CDR3 region: CASSSGTVISYEQYF. The CDR3 region has the DNA TGTGCCAGCAGTTCCGGGACAGTAATCTCCTACGAGCAGTACTTC. The chain is built from TRBV6-1 and TRBJ2-7, with 7 bases aligning to TRBD1. The CDR3 covers 15 residues. CDR1 and CDR2 from the germline V gene are MNHNS and SASEGT. V was clipped by 5 bases and J by 0 bases; unmatched bases: 7.

This chain joins TRBV4-2 and TRBJ2-5; 7 bases align to TRBD2. Germline values: CDR1 LGHNA, CDR2 YNFKEQ. Losses at the gene ends were 1 base for V and 1 base for J; bases not matched to a gene: 3. The CDR3 contains 15 residues. CDR3 in amino acids: CASSQGGGLQETQYF. CDR3 bases: TGTGCCAGCAGCCAAGGGGGGGGTCTCCAAGAGACCCAGTACTTC.

The chain carries TRBV28 and TRBJ1-2, with D tentatively TRBD1 (5 bases). The CDR3 extends over 14 amino acids. Germline CDR1 MDHEN, CDR2 SYDVKM. V gave up 8 bases and J gave up 4 bases, with 17 bases separating them. The CDR3 DNA is TGTGCCAGCGGGCCTGGGGCGAAATTCTATGGCTACACCTTC. Protein: CASGPGAKFYGYTF.

This clone has more than one count but fewer than ten. The chain uses TRBV18 and TRBJ2-2, with 7 bases matching TRBD1. CDR1 and CDR2 (germline): KGHSH, LQKENI. This CDR3 spans 24 amino acids. The V segment lost 4 bases and the J segment 0 bases; nucleotides outside the gene matches: 29. The CDR3 spells CASSLRRRRQGILVTIANTGELFF. The DNA for the CDR3 is TGTGCCAGCTCACTTCGTCGCCGACGACAGGGAATATTGGTTACCATCGCGAACACCGGGGAGCTGTTTTTT.

The chain joins TRBV6-1 to TRBJ2-1; a weak D match, TRBD2 (6 bases). The V and J ends lost 5 bases and 7 bases respectively, with 12 bases between them. Germline lookup yields CDR1 MNHNS and CDR2 SASEGT. This CDR3 contains 13 residues. CDR3 nucleotides: TGTGCCAGCAGTTCAGCGGGCGCAAATGAGCAGTTCTTC. Protein: CASSSAGANEQFF.

In DNA, the CDR3 is TGTGCCATCAGCGGCCGGGGGAGGGATGGCTACACCTTC. Protein: CAISGRGRDGYTF. This chain connects TRBV10-3 to TRBJ1-2; D perhaps matches TRBD1 (5 bases). Germline V gives CDR1 ENHRY, CDR2 SYGVKD. The germline V and J ends were trimmed by 6 bases and 6 bases, with 14 bases remaining between them. The CDR3 has 13 residues.

This clone was detected a few times. The chain has TRBV29-1 and TRBJ2-3; a weak D match, TRBD2 (5 bases). V was trimmed by 0 bases and J by 14 bases, leaving 21 bases between them. Looked up from germline, CDR1 is SQVTM and CDR2 is ANQGSEA. The CDR3 totals 14 residues. CDR3 sequence (DNA): TGCAGCGTTGAAGACGCCTTTCAGACGGGAAAATTGTATTTT. It specifies CSVEDAFQTGKLYF.

The chain has TRBV30 and TRBJ2-1; D not certain. The CDR3 is 15 amino acids. V dropped 2 bases and J dropped 0 bases, with 11 bases sitting between them. Germline CDR1 GTSNPN, CDR2 SVGIG (reference sequence). The CDR3 region is CAWSRGASSYNEQFF. In DNA form, the CDR3 reads TGTGCCTGGAGTAGAGGAGCTAGCTCCTACAATGAGCAGTTCTTC. Full variable domain (outside the CDR3, taken from reference TRBV30 and TRBJ2-1): SQTIHQWPATLVQPVGSPLSLECTVEGTSNPNLYWYRQAAGRGLQLLFYSVGIGQISSEVPQNLSASRPQDRQFILSSKKLLLSDSGFYLCAWSRGASSYNEQFFGPGTRLTVL.

The chain is built from TRBV30 and TRBJ1-2; D not resolved. CDR3 length: 10 residues. Germline V gene lookup returns CDR1 GTSNPN and CDR2 SVGIG (reference sequence). Trimming removed 1 base from V and 8 bases from J, with 5 bases in between. CDR3 in amino acids: CAWSGVGYTF. CDR3 DNA sequence: TGTGCCTGGAGTGGAGTAGGCTACACCTTC.